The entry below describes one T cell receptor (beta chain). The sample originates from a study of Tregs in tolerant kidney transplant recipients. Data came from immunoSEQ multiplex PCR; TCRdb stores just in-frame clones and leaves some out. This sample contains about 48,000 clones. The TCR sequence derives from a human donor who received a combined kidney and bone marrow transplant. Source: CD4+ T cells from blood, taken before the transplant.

This CDR3 reads CASSPVRQGMDGYTF. Partial CDR3 DNA: TGTGCCAGCAGTCCGGTCCGACAGGGAATGGATGGC. The chain recombines TRBV2 with TRBJ1-2, with TRBD1 matching 7 bases. The read falls 3 residues short of the CDR3 end, and the missing part is taken from the germline J gene. V lost 5 bases, J lost 6 bases, and 12 bases stayed unmatched. CDR3 size: 15 residues. Germline assignment: CDR1 SNHLY and CDR2 FYNNEI.